This is a list of T cell receptor beta chains from one sample in a study of T cell clones after liver transplantation. Method: immunoSEQ multiplex PCR; TCRdb's copy keeps in-frame clones and lacks some. The sample shows roughly 120,000 clones, about nine tenths of them seen only once. This specimen consisted of CD4+ T cells from blood, obtained 12 months after liver transplant. The receptors originated from a human patient who received a liver transplant. Some T cells may possibly be graft donor cells. Both conserved end residues are part of each CDR3.

v_gene: TRBV2
j_gene: TRBJ1-4
CDR3aa: CASSPGTGDEKLFF

v_gene: TRBV18
j_gene: TRBJ2-1
CDR3aa: CASALAGVYNEQFF

v_gene: TRBV5-4
j_gene: TRBJ2-2
CDR3aa: CASSLEGRENTGELFF

v_gene: TRBV5-1
j_gene: TRBJ2-2
CDR3aa: CASSLGGWTGELFF

v_gene: TRBV27
j_gene: TRBJ2-3
CDR3aa: CASSPMGRDTDTQYF

v_gene: TRBV4-3
j_gene: TRBJ2-3
CDR3aa: CASSRRSTDTQYF

v_gene: TRBV21-1
j_gene: TRBJ2-5
CDR3aa: CASSKDAGKETQYF

v_gene: TRBV19
j_gene: TRBJ1-4
CDR3aa: CASSRTGGSVREKLFF

v_gene: TRBV6-1
j_gene: TRBJ2-5
CDR3aa: CASSEVTGGGQETQYF

v_gene: TRBV28
j_gene: TRBJ2-5
CDR3aa: CASSLASVPETQYF

v_gene: TRBV7-3
j_gene: TRBJ2-7
CDR3aa: CASSVGPANYEQYF

v_gene: TRBV27
j_gene: TRBJ2-5
CDR3aa: CASSPTGRETQYF

v_gene: TRBV5-1
j_gene: TRBJ1-2
CDR3aa: CASSLAGDGYTF

v_gene: TRBV19
j_gene: TRBJ2-3
CDR3aa: CASSRTSAPDTQYF

v_gene: TRBV11-2
j_gene: TRBJ2-1
CDR3aa: CATARGYEQFF

v_gene: TRBV5-1
j_gene: TRBJ2-7
CDR3aa: CASSPQGASYEQYF

v_gene: TRBV11-3
j_gene: TRBJ1-5
CDR3aa: CASSLGAREPQHF

v_gene: TRBV7-2
j_gene: TRBJ2-3
CDR3aa: CASSFEARGTQYF

v_gene: TRBV11-2
j_gene: TRBJ1-5
CDR3aa: CASSLEGGTSQPQHF

v_gene: TRBV27
j_gene: TRBJ2-2
CDR3aa: CASSPSGELFF

v_gene: TRBV11-2
j_gene: TRBJ1-2
CDR3aa: CASSGGDLGYGYTF

v_gene: TRBV7-9
j_gene: TRBJ2-1
CDR3aa: CASSRDREQFF

v_gene: TRBV5-6
j_gene: TRBJ2-7
CDR3aa: CASSMSPVSTYEQYF

v_gene: TRBV12-5
j_gene: TRBJ1-3
CDR3aa: CASGLHRDRVSGNTIYF

v_gene: TRBV5-4
j_gene: TRBJ2-5
CDR3aa: CASSMDRAETQYF

v_gene: TRBV19
j_gene: TRBJ1-5
CDR3aa: CASSSSVGQGGQPQHF

v_gene: TRBV9
j_gene: TRBJ2-3
CDR3aa: CASSEGAATQYF

v_gene: TRBV9
j_gene: TRBJ2-2
CDR3aa: CASSVETLTRAAGTGELFF

v_gene: TRBV9
j_gene: TRBJ1-1
CDR3aa: CASSPGLGNTEAFF

v_gene: TRBV28
j_gene: TRBJ2-5
CDR3aa: CASSFGQGQGGTQYF

v_gene: TRBV28
j_gene: TRBJ2-3
CDR3aa: CASSLWQAVSDTQYF

v_gene: TRBV19
j_gene: TRBJ2-1
CDR3aa: CASSRPRTSYNEQFF

v_gene: TRBV9
j_gene: TRBJ1-4
CDR3aa: CASSAGQATNEKLFF

v_gene: TRBV14
j_gene: TRBJ2-5
CDR3aa: CASSQDLGQETQYF

v_gene: TRBV19
j_gene: TRBJ2-5
CDR3aa: CASSDSGLAGGPSETQYF

v_gene: TRBV7-2
j_gene: TRBJ1-2
CDR3aa: CASSHSANYGYTF

v_gene: TRBV29-1
j_gene: TRBJ2-3
CDR3aa: CSVGNRGLVDTQYF

v_gene: TRBV12-5
j_gene: TRBJ1-1
CDR3aa: CASGLVVGTAPIRAFF

v_gene: TRBV5-1
j_gene: TRBJ1-1
CDR3aa: CASSWGGTTNTEAFF

v_gene: TRBV5-1
j_gene: TRBJ1-2
CDR3aa: CASSLPGQGAQGYTF

v_gene: TRBV19
j_gene: TRBJ2-7
CDR3aa: CASSVTGGSNEQYF

v_gene: TRBV4-3
j_gene: TRBJ2-2
CDR3aa: CASSQRGTNTGELFF

v_gene: TRBV10-3
j_gene: TRBJ2-1
CDR3aa: CAISDMGNEQFF